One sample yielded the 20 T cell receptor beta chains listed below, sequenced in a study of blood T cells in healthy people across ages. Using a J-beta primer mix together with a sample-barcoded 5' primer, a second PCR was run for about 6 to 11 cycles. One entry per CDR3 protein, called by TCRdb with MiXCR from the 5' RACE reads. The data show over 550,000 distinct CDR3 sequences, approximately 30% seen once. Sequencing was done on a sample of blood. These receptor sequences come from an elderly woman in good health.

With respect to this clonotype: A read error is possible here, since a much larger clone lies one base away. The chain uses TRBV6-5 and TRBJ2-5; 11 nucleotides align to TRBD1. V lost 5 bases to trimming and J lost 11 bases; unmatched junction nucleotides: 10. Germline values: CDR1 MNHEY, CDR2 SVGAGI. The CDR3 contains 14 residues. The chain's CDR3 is CASSDGQGAGEQYF. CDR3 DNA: TGTGCCAGCAGTGACGGACAGGGGGCAGGGGAGCAGTACTTC.

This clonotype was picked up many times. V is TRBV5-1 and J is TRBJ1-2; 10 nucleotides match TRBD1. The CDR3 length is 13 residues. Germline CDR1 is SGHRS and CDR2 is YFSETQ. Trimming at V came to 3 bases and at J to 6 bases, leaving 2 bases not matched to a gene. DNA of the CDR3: TGCGCCAGCAGCTCCGGGACAGGGGATGGCTACACCTTC. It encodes CASSSGTGDGYTF.

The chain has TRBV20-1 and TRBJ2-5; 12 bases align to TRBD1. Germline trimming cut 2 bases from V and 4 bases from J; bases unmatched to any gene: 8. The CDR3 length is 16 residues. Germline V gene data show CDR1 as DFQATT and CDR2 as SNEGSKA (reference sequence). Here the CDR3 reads CSARSHGTGGGETQYF. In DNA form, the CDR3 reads TGCAGTGCTAGATCCCACGGGACAGGGGGCGGAGAGACCCAGTACTTC.

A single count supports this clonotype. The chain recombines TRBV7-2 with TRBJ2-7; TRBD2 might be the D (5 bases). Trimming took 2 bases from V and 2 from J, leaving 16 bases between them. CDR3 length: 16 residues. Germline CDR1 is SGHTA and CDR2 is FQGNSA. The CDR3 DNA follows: TGTGCCAGCAGCTTAAGTCAGTCCGCGGAGGCCTACGAGCAGTACTTC. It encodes CASSLSQSAEAYEQYF.

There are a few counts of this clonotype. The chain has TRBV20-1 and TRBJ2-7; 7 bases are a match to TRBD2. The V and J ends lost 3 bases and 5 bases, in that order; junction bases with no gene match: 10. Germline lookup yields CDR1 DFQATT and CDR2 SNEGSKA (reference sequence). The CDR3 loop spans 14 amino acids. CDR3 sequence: CSASPGGSGNEQYF. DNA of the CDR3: TGCAGTGCTAGTCCCGGCGGGAGTGGTAACGAGCAGTACTTC.

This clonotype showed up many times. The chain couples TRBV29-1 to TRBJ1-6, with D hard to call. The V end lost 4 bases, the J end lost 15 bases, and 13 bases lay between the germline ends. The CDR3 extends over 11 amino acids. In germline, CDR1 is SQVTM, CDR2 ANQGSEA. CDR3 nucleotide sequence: TGCAGCGTTGCGGACGGCTCTCTCCTCCACTTT. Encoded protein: CSVADGSLLHF.

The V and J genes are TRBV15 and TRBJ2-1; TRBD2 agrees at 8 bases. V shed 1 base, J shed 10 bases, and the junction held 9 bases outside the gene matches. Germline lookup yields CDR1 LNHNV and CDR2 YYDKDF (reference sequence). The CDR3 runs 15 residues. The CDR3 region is CATSRGGGLSYEQFF. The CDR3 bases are TGTGCCACCAGCAGAGGCGGGGGGCTCTCCTACGAGCAGTTCTTC.

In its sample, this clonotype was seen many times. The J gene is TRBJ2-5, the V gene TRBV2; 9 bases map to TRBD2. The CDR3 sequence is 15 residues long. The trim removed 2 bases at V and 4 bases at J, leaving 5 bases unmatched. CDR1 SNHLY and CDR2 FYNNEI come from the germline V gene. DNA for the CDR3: TGTGCCAGCAGTGAAAATGGCGGGGGGGCAGAGACCCAGTACTTC. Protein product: CASSENGGGAETQYF.

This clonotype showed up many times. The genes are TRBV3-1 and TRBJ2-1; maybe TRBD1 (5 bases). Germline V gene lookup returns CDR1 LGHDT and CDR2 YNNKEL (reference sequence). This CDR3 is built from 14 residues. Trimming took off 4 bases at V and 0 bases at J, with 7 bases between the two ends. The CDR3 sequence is CASSPGFSYNEQFF. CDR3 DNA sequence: TGTGCCAGCAGCCCAGGGTTCTCCTACAATGAGCAGTTCTTC.

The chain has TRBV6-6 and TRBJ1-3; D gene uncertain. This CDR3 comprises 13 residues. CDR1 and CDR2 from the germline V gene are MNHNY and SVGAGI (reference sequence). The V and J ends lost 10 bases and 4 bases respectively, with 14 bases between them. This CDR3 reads CATGILGGNTIYF. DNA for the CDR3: TGTGCCACTGGAATTTTAGGAGGAAACACCATATATTTT.

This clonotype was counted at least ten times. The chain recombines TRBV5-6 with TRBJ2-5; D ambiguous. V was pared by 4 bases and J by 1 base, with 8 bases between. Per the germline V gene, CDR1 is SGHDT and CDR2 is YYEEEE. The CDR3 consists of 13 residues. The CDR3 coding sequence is TGTGCCAGCAGCGCCGAGGTCCAAGAGACCCAGTACTTC. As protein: CASSAEVQETQYF.

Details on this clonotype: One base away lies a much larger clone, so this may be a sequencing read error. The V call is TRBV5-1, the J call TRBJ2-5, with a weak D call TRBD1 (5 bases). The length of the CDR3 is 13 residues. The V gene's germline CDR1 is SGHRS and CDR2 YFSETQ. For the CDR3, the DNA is TGCGCCAGCAGCCTTCTAGGGGAAGAGGCCCAGTACTTC. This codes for CASSLLGEEAQYF.

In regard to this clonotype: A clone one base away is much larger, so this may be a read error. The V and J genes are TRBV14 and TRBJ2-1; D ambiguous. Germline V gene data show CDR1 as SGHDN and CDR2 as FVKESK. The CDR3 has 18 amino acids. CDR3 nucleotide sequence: TGTGCCAGCAGCCCCTTAGTTCGGAACAGCCGTCCCTACACTGAGCAGTTCTTC. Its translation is CASSPLVRNSRPYTEQFF.

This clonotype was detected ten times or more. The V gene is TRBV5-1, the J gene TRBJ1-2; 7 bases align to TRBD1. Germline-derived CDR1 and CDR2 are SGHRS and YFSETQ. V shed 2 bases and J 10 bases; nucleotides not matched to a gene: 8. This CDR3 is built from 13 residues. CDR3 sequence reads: CASSFKGAEPYTF. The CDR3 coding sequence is TGCGCCAGCAGCTTTAAGGGGGCGGAACCCTACACCTTC. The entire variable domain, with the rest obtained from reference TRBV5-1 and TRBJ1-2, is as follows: KAGVTQTPRYLIKTRGQQVTLSCSPISGHRSVSWYQQTPGQGLQFLFEYFSETQRNKGNFPGRFSGRQFSNSRSEMNVSTLELGDSALYLCASSFKGAEPYTFGSGTRLTVV.

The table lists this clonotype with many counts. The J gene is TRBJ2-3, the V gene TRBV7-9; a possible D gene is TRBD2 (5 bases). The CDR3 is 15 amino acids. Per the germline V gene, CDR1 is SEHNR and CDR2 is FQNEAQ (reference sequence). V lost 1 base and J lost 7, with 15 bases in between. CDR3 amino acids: CASSLGGPAGNTQYF. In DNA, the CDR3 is TGTGCCAGCAGCTTAGGAGGTCCGGCCGGGAATACGCAGTATTTT.

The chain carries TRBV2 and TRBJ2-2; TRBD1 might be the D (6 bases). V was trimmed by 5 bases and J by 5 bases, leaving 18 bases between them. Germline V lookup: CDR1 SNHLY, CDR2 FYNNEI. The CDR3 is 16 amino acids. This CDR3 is CASSRSRDTRTGELFF. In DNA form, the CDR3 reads TGTGCCAGCAGTAGGTCCCGGGACACCAGGACCGGGGAGCTGTTTTTT. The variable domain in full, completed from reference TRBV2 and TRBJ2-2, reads EPEVTQTPSHQVTQMGQEVILRCVPISNHLYFYWYRQILGQKVEFLVSFYNNEISEKSEIFDDQFSVERPDGSNFTLKIRSTKLEDSAMYFCASSRSRDTRTGELFFGEGSRLTVL.

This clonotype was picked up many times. The CDR3 spells CASSRTGSGQPQHF. Written as DNA, the CDR3 is TGTGCCAGCAGTCGAACGGGGTCGGGGCAGCCCCAGCATTTT. The genes are TRBV7-6 and TRBJ1-5; D remains ambiguous. The V gene's germline CDR1 is SGHVS and CDR2 FNYEAQ. Trimming took 6 bases from V and 7 from J, leaving 16 bases between them. The CDR3 has 14 amino acids.

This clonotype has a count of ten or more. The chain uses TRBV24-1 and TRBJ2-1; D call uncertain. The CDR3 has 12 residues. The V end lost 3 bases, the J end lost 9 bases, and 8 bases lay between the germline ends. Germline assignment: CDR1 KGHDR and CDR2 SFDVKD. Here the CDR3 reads CATSDLTSEQFF. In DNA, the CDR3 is TGTGCCACCAGTGATCTGACAAGTGAGCAGTTCTTC.

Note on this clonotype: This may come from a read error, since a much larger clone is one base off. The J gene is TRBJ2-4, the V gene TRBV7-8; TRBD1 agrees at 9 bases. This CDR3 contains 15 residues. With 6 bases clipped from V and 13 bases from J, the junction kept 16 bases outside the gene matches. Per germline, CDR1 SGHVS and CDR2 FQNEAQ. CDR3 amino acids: CASSPPGQGRTGQYF. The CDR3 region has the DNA TGTGCCAGCAGTCCCCCCGGACAGGGGCGAACCGGGCAGTACTTC.

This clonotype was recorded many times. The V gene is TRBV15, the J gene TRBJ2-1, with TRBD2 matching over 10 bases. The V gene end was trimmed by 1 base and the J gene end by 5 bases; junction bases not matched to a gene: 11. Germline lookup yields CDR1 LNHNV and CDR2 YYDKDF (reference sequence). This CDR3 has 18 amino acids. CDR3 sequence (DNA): TGTGCCACCAGCAGAGGACAGAGCGGGGGGGCCTTTCACAATGAGCAGTTCTTC. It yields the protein CATSRGQSGGAFHNEQFF.